A single sample gave rise to the 8 T cell receptor beta chains below, sequenced in a study of cytomegalovirus exposure and HLA in healthy donors. 60 Vbeta and 13 Jbeta primers were used in PCR. The method was immunoSEQ multiplex PCR; TCRdb's version includes in-frame clones alone and lacks a portion of them. The sample includes 180,000 or so clones, approximately 84% of them seen just once. Specimen: PBMCs. The origin of the receptors is a female donor in good health and CMV-seronegative.

Only a few counts were recorded for this clone. The chain carries TRBV2 and TRBJ1-5; 7 bases are shared with TRBD1. J lost 5 bases, V lost 6 bases, and 4 bases had no gene match. This CDR3 contains 13 residues. Germline CDR1 reads SNHLY; CDR2 reads FYNNEI. This chain's CDR3 is CASSDRAHQPQHF. The CDR3 coding sequence is TGTGCCAGCAGCGACAGGGCGCATCAGCCCCAGCATTTT.

V is TRBV11-3 and J is TRBJ1-2; no definite D call. The CDR3 runs to 12 residues. V dropped 4 bases and J dropped 1 base, with 4 bases sitting between them. Germline V gene lookup returns CDR1 SGHNT and CDR2 YENEEA. CDR3 in amino acids: CASSSNNYGYTF. DNA for the CDR3: TGTGCCAGCAGCTCTAATAACTATGGCTACACCTTC.

The rearrangement uses TRBV9 and TRBJ2-2, with TRBD1 as a possible D gene (6 bases). Trimming removed 1 base from V and 4 bases from J, with 14 bases in between. CDR1 is SGDLS and CDR2 is YYNGEE in the germline V gene. The CDR3 runs to 16 residues. This CDR3 is CASSVLQGAGTGELFF. CDR3 coding DNA: TGTGCCAGCAGCGTACTACAGGGCGCGGGCACCGGGGAGCTGTTTTTT.

This sequence joins TRBV30 and TRBJ1-2; unclear D gene. Germline V gene lookup returns CDR1 GTSNPN and CDR2 SVGIG (reference sequence). The CDR3 contains 13 residues. Trimming pared 6 bases from V and 7 bases from J, leaving 18 bases between. Here the CDR3 reads CACSNPGNSGYTF. For the CDR3, the DNA is TGTGCCTGCAGTAACCCCGGGAACAGTGGCTACACCTTC.

This clone came up a few times. The V call is TRBV5-1, the J call TRBJ2-1, with TRBD2 identical over 8 bases. Per the germline V gene, CDR1 is SGHRS and CDR2 is YFSETQ. The CDR3 has 16 residues. The V segment lost 5 bases and the J segment 5 bases; nucleotides outside the gene matches: 12. CDR3 sequence reads: CASRDSGKVKDNEQFF. In nucleotides, the CDR3 is TGCGCCAGCAGAGATAGCGGGAAAGTAAAAGACAATGAGCAGTTCTTC.

This sequence joins TRBV27 and TRBJ2-7; D is unclear. CDR1 is MNHEY, CDR2 SMNVEV, per germline (reference sequence). V was clipped by 6 bases and J by 2 bases, with 5 bases between them. There are 11 residues in the CDR3. CDR3 bases: TGTGCCAGCAGCACACCCTACGAGCAGTACTTC. Translated: CASSTPYEQYF.

J is TRBJ1-1 and V is TRBV20-1; no clear D. The CDR3 loop spans 11 amino acids. The germline gives CDR1 DFQATT, CDR2 SNEGSKA (reference sequence). Trimming stripped 0 bases from V and 5 bases from J, with 4 bases between. CDR3 amino acids: CSARDQTEAFF. The CDR3 nucleotides are TGCAGTGCTAGAGATCAAACTGAAGCTTTCTTT.

The genes are TRBV7-9 and TRBJ1-2, with D perhaps TRBD1 (6 bases). Germline assignment: CDR1 SEHNR and CDR2 FQNEAQ (reference sequence). The V end lost 7 bases, the J end lost 0 bases, and 12 bases lay between the germline ends. The CDR3 is 14 amino acids. CDR3 protein: CASTRTDANYGYTF. Written as DNA, the CDR3 is TGTGCCAGCACCCGGACAGACGCTAACTATGGCTACACCTTC.